This T cell receptor beta chain derives from a study of blood T cell repertoires in COVID-19. Turning to the study itself: Italy, Spain and the United States were the sources of the convalescent and acute COVID-19 samples. In each case, the material was cDNA or gDNA derived from T cells, B-cell-depleted T cells, or PBMCs.

Per the original data handling: For nucleated cells, counts were estimated from reference gene primer amplification. The assay was immunoSEQ multiplex PCR, and TCRdb's table has in-frame clones only and misses some. Clone size and V and J calls were adopted from that table, with D and trimming inferred from the DNA. The sample lists 25,000 to 30,000 clones; roughly 71% were seen once. Trimming removed 3 bases from V and 8 bases from J; junction bases left unmatched: 7. Per germline, CDR1 SGDLS and CDR2 YYNGEE. The CDR3 spans 17 residues. Sequencing used peripheral blood. This receptor was taken from a man aged 80 or over with active or convalescent COVID-19. The chain combines TRBV9 with TRBJ2-2; 16 bases are a match to TRBD2. The CDR3 is CASSAQGLAGGPGELFF. The DNA of the CDR3 is TGTGCCAGCAGCGCCCAGGGACTAGCGGGAGGGCCAGGGGAGCTGTTTTTT.